The clone carrying this TCR beta chain was found a few times. J gave up 1 base and V 6 bases, and 5 bases lay outside the gene matches. This CDR3 spans 14 amino acids. CDR1 is MNHEY, CDR2 SVGAGI, per germline. From RNA transcripts, TCR beta CDR3 regions were amplified. Initially, a first-round RT-PCR of the TCR CDR3 employed the HTBI primer set. MiXCR was run by TCRdb on the multiplex PCR reads, yielding one entry per CDR3 protein. The profile shows 600,000 to 800,000 distinct CDR3 sequences, under 45% of them singletons. These data come from a study of T cells in Graves' hyperthyroidism and ophthalmopathy.

The chain combines TRBV6-5 with TRBJ1-2; 7 nucleotides align to TRBD1. The material sequenced was blood. The sequence was collected from a woman in her thirties or forties with Graves' hyperthyroidism. The CDR3, as DNA: TGTGCCAGCAGGCCAGGGGGAAGTAACTATGGCTACACCTTC. Its protein is CASRPGGSNYGYTF.